A single sample is the source of the 11 T cell receptor beta chains below, sequenced in a study of CD39 and CD103 CD8 tumor-infiltrating T cells. Libraries were prepared by immunoSEQ multiplex PCR; TCRdb keeps only in-frame clonotypes and omits some of them. The sample includes about 17,000 clones, about nine tenths of them seen just once. Sequencing used CD8+ T cells sorted from blood. As to subset: total memory CD8 T cells (CD45RA-CCR7+/-) from blood or uninvolved lymph node. Receptors originate from a human donor with head and neck squamous cell carcinoma.

This clone was counted only a few times. The chain carries TRBV4-1 and TRBJ2-7, with D tentatively TRBD1 or TRBD2 (5 bases each). Germline V CDR1 and CDR2: MGHRA, YSYEKL. The CDR3 spans 14 residues. V was shortened by 3 bases and J by 2 bases, with 11 bases between the two germline ends. CDR3 loop: CASSHRDGAYEQYF. The CDR3 DNA is TGCGCCAGCAGCCACCGGGACGGGGCCTACGAGCAGTACTTC.

The chain carries TRBV7-9 and TRBJ2-5; possibly TRBD2 for D (7 bases). The CDR3 extends over 15 amino acids. V lost 1 base, J lost 3 bases, and 12 bases lay in between. Germline values: CDR1 SEHNR, CDR2 FQNEAQ (reference sequence). CDR3 loop: CASSLVTGGEETQYF. The CDR3, as DNA: TGTGCCAGCAGCTTAGTGACGGGGGGCGAAGAGACCCAGTACTTC.

The chain is built from TRBV11-2 and TRBJ2-7; 8 nucleotides line up with TRBD2. CDR1 is SGHAT and CDR2 is FQNNGV in the germline V gene. V lost 0 bases and J lost 3; bases outside the gene matches: 7. The CDR3 is 16 amino acids. CDR3 in amino acids: CASSLDSGLGNYEQYF. As DNA, the CDR3 is TGTGCCAGCAGCTTAGATTCGGGACTAGGGAACTACGAGCAGTACTTC. The whole variable domain, remainder taken from reference TRBV11-2 and TRBJ2-7, is EAGVAQSPRYKIIEKRQSVAFWCNPISGHATLYWYQQILGQGPKLLIQFQNNGVVDDSQLPKDRFSAERLKGVDSTLKIQPAKLEDSAVYLCASSLDSGLGNYEQYFGPGTRLTVT.

The gene calls are TRBV30 and TRBJ2-7; D is undetermined. Germline-derived CDR1 and CDR2 are GTSNPN and SVGIG (reference sequence). CDR3 length equals 11 residues. Trimming took 5 bases from V and 4 from J, leaving 9 bases between them. The CDR3 bases are TGTGCCTGGGGGGTTCAGTACGAGCAGTACTTC. It yields the protein CAWGVQYEQYF.

The rearrangement joins TRBV5-1 to TRBJ1-1; D gene ambiguous. Trimming shortened V by 2 bases and J by 0 bases, and 14 bases separated the two germline ends. Per the germline V gene, CDR1 is SGHRS and CDR2 is YFSETQ. CDR3 length: 16 amino acids. The CDR3 nucleotides are TGCGCCAGCAGCTTAATGGCCGTAGCTATGAACACTGAAGCTTTCTTT. It codes for CASSLMAVAMNTEAFF.

The V and J genes are TRBV7-9 and TRBJ1-1; D is undetermined. V lost 3 bases and J 2 bases, leaving 4 bases between the germline ends. This CDR3 has 12 residues. CDR1 and CDR2 from the germline V gene are SEHNR and FQNEAQ (reference sequence). The CDR3 DNA follows: TGTGCCAGCAGCTTTTTAAACACTGAAGCTTTCTTT. Translating gives CASSFLNTEAFF.

This chain joins TRBV9 and TRBJ2-1, with TRBD2 identical over 12 bases. The CDR3 runs 16 residues. The junction had 2 bases not matched to a gene; V was cut back by 0 bases and J by 4 bases. The germline V gene encodes CDR1 SGDLS and CDR2 YYNGEE. The CDR3 loop is CASSVATSGGYNEQFF. CDR3 sequence (DNA): TGTGCCAGCAGCGTAGCTACTAGCGGGGGGTACAATGAGCAGTTCTTC.

The rearrangement links TRBV28 to TRBJ2-7; D not certain. V was pared by 4 bases and J by 1 base, with 11 bases between. CDR1 and CDR2 (germline): MDHEN, SYDVKM. The CDR3 contains 14 residues. Here the CDR3 DNA reads TGTGCCAGCAGTTGGGCAAAGCCTTCCTACGAGCAGTACTTC. Its translation: CASSWAKPSYEQYF. Variable domain in full (rest from reference TRBV28 and TRBJ2-7): DVKVTQSSRYLVKRTGEKVFLECVQDMDHENMFWYRQDPGLGLRLIYFSYDVKMKEKGDIPEGYSVSREKKERFSLILESASTNQTSMYLCASSWAKPSYEQYFGPGTRLTVT.

V is TRBV19 and J is TRBJ1-3; D is uncertain. The germline CDR1 and CDR2 sequences are LNHDA and SQIVND (reference sequence). The CDR3 is 13 residues long. Between the trimmed V and J ends, which lost 3 bases and 0 bases, there was a span of 3 bases. In DNA form, the CDR3 reads TGTGCCAGTAGTATGACCTCTGGAAACACCATATATTTT. It yields the protein CASSMTSGNTIYF. The entire variable domain, with the rest obtained from reference TRBV19 and TRBJ1-3, is as follows: DGGITQSPKYLFRKEGQNVTLSCEQNLNHDAMYWYRQDPGQGLRLIYYSQIVNDFQKGDIAEGYSVSREKKESFPLTVTSAQKNPTAFYLCASSMTSGNTIYFGEGSWLTVV.

This chain links TRBV27 with TRBJ1-5, with TRBD1 matching over 7 bases. This CDR3 is built from 15 residues. The ends lost 6 bases at V and 0 bases at J; junction bases unmatched: 5. Germline V gives CDR1 MNHEY, CDR2 SMNVEV (reference sequence). CDR3: CASREQGNSNQPQHF. CDR3 in DNA: TGTGCCAGCAGGGAACAGGGGAATAGCAATCAGCCCCAGCATTTT.

The genes are TRBV18 and TRBJ2-5, with D perhaps TRBD2 (6 bases). Germline V gene lookup returns CDR1 KGHSH and CDR2 LQKENI. The germline V and J ends were trimmed by 7 bases and 3 bases, with 18 bases remaining between them. The CDR3 spans 15 residues. The CDR3 loop is CASLSGVGGEETQYF. The CDR3 coding sequence is TGTGCCAGCTTATCGGGGGTTGGAGGCGAAGAGACCCAGTACTTC.